This section outlines one TCR beta chain sequence together with its context. Other DNA sequences in the sample encode the same CDR3. The table came from immunoSEQ multiplex PCR; TCRdb's copy has only in-frame clones and leaves some out. The sample lists 2,000 to 2,500 clones; less than 80% were seen once. The sample originates from a study of T cell repertoires in ileal Crohn's disease. Background on the study: Surgery for a complication: stricturing in approximately 60%, penetrating in approximately 40%.

Sample time point: neoterminal ileum biopsy at postoperative endoscopy, about 6 months after surgery. The CDR3 is 16 amino acids. Germline CDR1 reads SGHNT; CDR2 reads YYREEE (reference sequence). J was trimmed by 2 bases and V by 1 base; bases with no gene match: 3. The clonotype originates from an adult with Crohn's disease. The genes are TRBV5-4 and TRBJ2-3, with 11 bases fitting TRBD2. Material: ileal tissue. The chain's CDR3 is CASSLRTSGLTDTQYF. The CDR3 bases are TGTGCCAGCAGCTTGCGGACTAGCGGGCTCACAGATACGCAGTATTTT.